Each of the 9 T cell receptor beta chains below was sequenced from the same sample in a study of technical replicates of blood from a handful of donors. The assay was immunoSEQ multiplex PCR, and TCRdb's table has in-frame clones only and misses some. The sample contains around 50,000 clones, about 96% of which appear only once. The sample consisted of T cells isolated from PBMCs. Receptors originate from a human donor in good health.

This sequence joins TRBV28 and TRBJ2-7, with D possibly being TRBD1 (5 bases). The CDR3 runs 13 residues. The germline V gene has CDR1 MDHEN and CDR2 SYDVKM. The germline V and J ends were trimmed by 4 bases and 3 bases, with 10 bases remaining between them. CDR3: CASSWNRFYEQYF. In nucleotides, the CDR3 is TGTGCCAGCAGTTGGAACAGGTTCTACGAGCAGTACTTC.

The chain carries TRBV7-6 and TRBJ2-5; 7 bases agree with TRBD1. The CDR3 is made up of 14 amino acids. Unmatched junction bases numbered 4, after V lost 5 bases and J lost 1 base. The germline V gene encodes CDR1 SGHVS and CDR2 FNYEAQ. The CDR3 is CASSLRTGQETQYF. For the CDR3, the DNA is TGTGCCAGCAGCCTACGGACAGGCCAAGAGACCCAGTACTTC.

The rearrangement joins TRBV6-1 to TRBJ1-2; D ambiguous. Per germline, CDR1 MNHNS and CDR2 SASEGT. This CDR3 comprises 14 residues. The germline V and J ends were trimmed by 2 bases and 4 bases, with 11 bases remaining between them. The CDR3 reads CASSETPGIYGYTF. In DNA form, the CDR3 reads TGTGCCAGCAGTGAAACGCCGGGGATCTATGGCTACACCTTC.

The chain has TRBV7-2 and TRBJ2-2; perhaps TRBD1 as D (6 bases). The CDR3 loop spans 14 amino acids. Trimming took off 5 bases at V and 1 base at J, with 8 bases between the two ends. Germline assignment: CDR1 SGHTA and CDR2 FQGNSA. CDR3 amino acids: CASSLGQNTGELFF. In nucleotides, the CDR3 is TGTGCCAGCAGCCTGGGACAGAACACCGGGGAGCTGTTTTTT.

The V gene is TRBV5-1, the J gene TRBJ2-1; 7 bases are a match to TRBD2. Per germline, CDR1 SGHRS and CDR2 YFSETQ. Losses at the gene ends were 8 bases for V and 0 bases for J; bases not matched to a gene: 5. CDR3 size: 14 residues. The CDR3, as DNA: TGCGCCAGTCGGGAGGTAAGCTCCTACAATGAGCAGTTCTTC. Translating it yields CASREVSSYNEQFF.

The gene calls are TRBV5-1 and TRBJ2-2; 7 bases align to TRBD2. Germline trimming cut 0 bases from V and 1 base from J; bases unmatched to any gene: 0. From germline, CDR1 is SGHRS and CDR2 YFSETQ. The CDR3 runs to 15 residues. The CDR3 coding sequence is TGCGCCAGCAGCTTGGGCGGGAGGAACACCGGGGAGCTGTTTTTT. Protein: CASSLGGRNTGELFF. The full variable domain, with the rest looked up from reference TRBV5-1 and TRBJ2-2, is KAGVTQTPRYLIKTRGQQVTLSCSPISGHRSVSWYQQTPGQGLQFLFEYFSETQRNKGNFPGRFSGRQFSNSRSEMNVSTLELGDSALYLCASSLGGRNTGELFFGEGSRLTVL.

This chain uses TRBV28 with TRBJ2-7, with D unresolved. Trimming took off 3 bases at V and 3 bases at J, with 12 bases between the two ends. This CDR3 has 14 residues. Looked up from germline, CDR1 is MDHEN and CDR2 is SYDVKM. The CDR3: CASSFPQPYYEQYF. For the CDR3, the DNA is TGTGCCAGCAGTTTCCCACAGCCATACTACGAGCAGTACTTC.

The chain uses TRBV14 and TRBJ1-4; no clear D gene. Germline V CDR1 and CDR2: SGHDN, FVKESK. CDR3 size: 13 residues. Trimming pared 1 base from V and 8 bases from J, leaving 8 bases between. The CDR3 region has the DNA TGTGCCAGCAGCCAAGTTTGGAGGGAAAAACTGTTTTTT. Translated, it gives CASSQVWREKLFF.

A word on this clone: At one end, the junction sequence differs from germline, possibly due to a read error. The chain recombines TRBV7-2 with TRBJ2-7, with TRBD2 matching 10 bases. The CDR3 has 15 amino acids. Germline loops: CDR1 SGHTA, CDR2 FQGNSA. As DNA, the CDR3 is TGTGCCAGCAGCGTAGCGGGAGGCCCTCAGTACGAGCAGTACTTC. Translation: CASSVAGGPQYEQYF.